This T cell receptor (beta chain) comes out of a study of memory CD4+ T cells and cytomegalovirus serostatus. Study outcomes and limitations: Suggested: most of the CMV-linked TCR signature lies in CD4+ memory cells.

Details on this clone: Antigen unknown.

CDR1 and CDR2 from the germline V gene are SQVTM and ANQGSEA. Trimming shortened V by 1 base and J by 5 bases, and 14 bases separated the two germline ends. The CDR3 length is 14 residues. TCRdb keeps only in-frame clones here, not all; method: immunoSEQ multiplex PCR. Here the sample spans about 48,000 clones, about 77% being singletons. Single viable CD3+CD4+CD8-CD45RO+ cells were sorted as the memory CD4+ T cells. Positive selection with CD4 microbeads enriched total CD4+ T cells. V and J are TRBV29-1 and TRBJ1-1; a possible D gene is TRBD1 (5 bases). Material: memory CD4+ T cells from blood. The receptor's source is an adult in good health and CMV-seronegative. DNA of the CDR3: TGCAGCGTTGAAGTGGGGGGGGTAGGGACTGAAGCTTTCTTT. Translating it yields CSVEVGGVGTEAFF.